This T cell receptor (beta chain) was sequenced for a study of patients and donors after allogeneic stem cell transplantation. Looked up from germline, CDR1 is SQVTM and CDR2 is ANQGSEA. This CDR3 is 14 amino acids long. J lost 4 bases, V lost 4 bases, and 9 bases had no gene match. From the RT-PCR reads, TCRdb called clonotypes with MiXCR, one entry per CDR3 protein. This sample carries 200,000 to 250,000 distinct CDR3 sequences, around 14% of them seen once, and the ten largest clones take 11%. There are many counts of this clonotype. The sequenced sample was blood, either unsorted or a sorted T cell fraction (not recorded which). This clonotype was obtained from a human donor who was either an allogeneic HSCT recipient or a stem cell or donor lymphocyte infusion donor (not recorded which). It is not recorded whose cells these are; they may come from a transplant donor. V is TRBV29-1 and J is TRBJ2-5; TRBD2 matches at 7 bases. CDR3 bases: TGCAGCGTTGCTCTGGGAGGGGTCTCAGAGACCCAGTACTTC. This codes for CSVALGGVSETQYF.